This TCR beta chain was captured by sequencing in a study of blood T cell repertoires in COVID-19. On the study more broadly: Some COVID-19 samples were acute and others convalescent; all came from the United States, Italy and Spain.

Per germline, CDR1 SNHLY and CDR2 FYNNEI. V was pared by 10 bases and J by 5 bases, with 18 bases between. The CDR3 runs to 15 residues. Authors' data handling: Reference gene primers were amplified, and this amplification served to estimate nucleated cell counts. Profiling relied on immunoSEQ multiplex PCR, and the TCRdb table lists in-frame clones only, not all of them. From that table come the V and J calls and clone size; the DNA was used to work out D and trimming. Among some 300,000 clones listed, roughly 87% were seen once. The chain combines TRBV2 with TRBJ1-6; possible D gene TRBD1, 6 bases. Sequencing input: peripheral blood. The TCR sequence derives from a young man with active or convalescent COVID-19. CDR3 loop: CATSPLRGNNSPLHF. CDR3 bases: TGTGCCACCTCCCCCCTAAGGGGGAATAATTCACCCCTCCACTTT.